This T cell receptor beta chain was sequenced during a study of cytotoxic CD8 clonotypes in ibrutinib-treated CLL. Whole-study context: The sample average was 255,043 productive templates and roughly 94,000 productive rearrangements.

Genomic DNA in an amount of roughly 2 micrograms was extracted from cryopreserved PBMCs and used for the preparation of TCR beta libraries. In this sample, this clone turned up once. Its antigen is unidentified. Per the germline V gene, CDR1 is SGHVS and CDR2 is FQNEAQ. The CDR3 extends over 14 amino acids. Trimming took off 2 bases at V and 5 bases at J, with 12 bases between the two ends. Profiling relied on immunoSEQ multiplex PCR, and the TCRdb table lists in-frame clones only, not all of them. The sample holds 60,000 or so clones, approximately 62% seen once. Study-wide findings and caveats: Increased clonality at ibrutinib response gave way to a return toward baseline at progression.

This chain joins TRBV7-8 and TRBJ1-1; D might be TRBD1 (5 bases). This clonotype was obtained from a human donor with chronic lymphocytic leukemia. This specimen was PBMCs, taken after 12 months of ibrutinib treatment. CDR3 coding DNA: TGTGCCAGCAGCTTAACGCAGGGAAAAACTGAAGCTTTCTTT. Translated: CASSLTQGKTEAFF.